This T cell receptor (beta chain) is from a study of vaccination and CD4 T cells after COVID-19. Notes on this clonotype: The target antigen is unknown.

The CDR3 runs to 14 residues. Germline CDR1 is MDHEN and CDR2 is SYDVKM. The germline V and J ends were trimmed by 5 bases and 0 bases, with 10 bases remaining between them. Oncomine TCR Beta short-read sequencing was applied to DNA from cultured CD4+ T cells. TCRdb ran MiXCR on the PCR reads and lists one entry per CDR3 protein. The sample comprises under 11,000 distinct CDR3 sequences, about three fifths of which are singletons, and 21% rests with the top ten. Treatment here: 10-day PBMC culture with coronavirus spike peptide pools or control peptides (ViraFEST assay). The TCR was taken from a human donor who had recovered from COVID-19. J is TRBJ1-1 and V is TRBV28, with D maybe TRBD1 (5 bases). The sequencing sample was made of CD4+ T cells from blood, cultured in vitro. The CDR3 DNA follows: TGTGCCAGCAGTGTGACAGCCCTGAACACTGAAGCTTTCTTT. Its protein is CASSVTALNTEAFF.